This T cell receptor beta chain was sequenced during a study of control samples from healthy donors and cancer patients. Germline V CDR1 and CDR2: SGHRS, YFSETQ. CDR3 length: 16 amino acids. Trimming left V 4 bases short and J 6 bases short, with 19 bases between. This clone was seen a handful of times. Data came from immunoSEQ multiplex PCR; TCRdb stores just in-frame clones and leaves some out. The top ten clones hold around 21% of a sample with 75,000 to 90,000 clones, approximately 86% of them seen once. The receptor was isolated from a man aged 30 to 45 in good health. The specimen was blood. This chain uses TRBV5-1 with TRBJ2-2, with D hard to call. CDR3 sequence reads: CASSRLGDRFPGELFF. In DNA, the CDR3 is TGCGCCAGCAGCCGGCTCGGAGACCGATTTCCCGGGGAGCTGTTTTTT.